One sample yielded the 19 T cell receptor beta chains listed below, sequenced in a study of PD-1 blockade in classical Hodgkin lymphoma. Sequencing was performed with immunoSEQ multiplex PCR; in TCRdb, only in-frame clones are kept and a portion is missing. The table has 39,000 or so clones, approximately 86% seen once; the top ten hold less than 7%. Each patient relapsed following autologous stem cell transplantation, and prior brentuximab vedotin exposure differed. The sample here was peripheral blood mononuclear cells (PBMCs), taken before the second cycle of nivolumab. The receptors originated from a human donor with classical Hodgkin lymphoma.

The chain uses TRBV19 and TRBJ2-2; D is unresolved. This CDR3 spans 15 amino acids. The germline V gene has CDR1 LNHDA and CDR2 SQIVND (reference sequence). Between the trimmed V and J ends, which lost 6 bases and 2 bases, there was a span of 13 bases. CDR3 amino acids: CASSKPSVNTGELFF. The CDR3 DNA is TGTGCCAGTAGCAAACCTTCAGTAAACACCGGGGAGCTGTTTTTT.

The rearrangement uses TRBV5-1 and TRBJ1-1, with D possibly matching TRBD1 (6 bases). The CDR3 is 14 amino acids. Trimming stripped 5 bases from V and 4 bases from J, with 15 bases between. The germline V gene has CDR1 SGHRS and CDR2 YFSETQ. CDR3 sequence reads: CASSHRDRFTEAFF. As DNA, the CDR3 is TGCGCCAGCAGTCATCGAGACAGGTTCACTGAAGCTTTCTTT.

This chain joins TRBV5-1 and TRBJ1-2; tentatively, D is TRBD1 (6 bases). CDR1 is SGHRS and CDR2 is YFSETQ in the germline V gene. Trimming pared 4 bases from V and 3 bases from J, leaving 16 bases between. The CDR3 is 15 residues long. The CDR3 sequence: CASSPGQRVHYGYTF. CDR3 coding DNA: TGCGCCAGCAGCCCTGGACAGCGGGTCCACTATGGCTACACCTTC. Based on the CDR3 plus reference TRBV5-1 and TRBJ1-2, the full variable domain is KAGVTQTPRYLIKTRGQQVTLSCSPISGHRSVSWYQQTPGQGLQFLFEYFSETQRNKGNFPGRFSGRQFSNSRSEMNVSTLELGDSALYLCASSPGQRVHYGYTFGSGTRLTVV.

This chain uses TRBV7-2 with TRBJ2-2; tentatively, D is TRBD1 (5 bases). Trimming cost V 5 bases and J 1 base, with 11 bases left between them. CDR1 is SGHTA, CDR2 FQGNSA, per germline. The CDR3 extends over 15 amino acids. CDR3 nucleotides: TGTGCCAGCAGCCCATATAGGGGGAACACCGGGGAGCTGTTTTTT. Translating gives CASSPYRGNTGELFF. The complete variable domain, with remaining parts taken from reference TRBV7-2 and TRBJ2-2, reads GAGVSQSPSNKVTEKGKDVELRCDPISGHTALYWYRQSLGQGLEFLIYFQGNSAPDKSGLPSDRFSAERTGGSVSTLTIQRTQQEDSAVYLCASSPYRGNTGELFFGEGSRLTVL.

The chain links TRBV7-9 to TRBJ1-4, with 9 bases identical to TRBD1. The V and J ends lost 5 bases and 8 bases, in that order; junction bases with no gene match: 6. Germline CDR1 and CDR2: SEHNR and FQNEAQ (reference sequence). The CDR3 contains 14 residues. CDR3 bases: TGTGCCAGCAGCCCCCGGGACAGGGTCGAAAAACTGTTTTTT. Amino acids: CASSPRDRVEKLFF. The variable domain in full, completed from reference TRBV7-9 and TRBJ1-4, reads DTGVSQNPRHKITKRGQNVTFRCDPISEHNRLYWYRQTLGQGPEFLTYFQNEAQLEKSRLLSDRFSAERPKGSFSTLEIQRTEQGDSAMYLCASSPRDRVEKLFFGSGTQLSVL.

CDR3 sequence: CASSLQVMGLAGPREQYF. CDR3 DNA: TGCGCCAGCAGCTTACAGGTGATGGGACTAGCGGGACCTCGGGAGCAGTACTTC. V gene TRBV5-1 combines with J gene TRBJ2-7; 13 bases are a match to TRBD2. The CDR3 length is 18 residues. Germline V lookup: CDR1 SGHRS, CDR2 YFSETQ. The V segment lost 2 bases and the J segment 7 bases; nucleotides outside the gene matches: 15.

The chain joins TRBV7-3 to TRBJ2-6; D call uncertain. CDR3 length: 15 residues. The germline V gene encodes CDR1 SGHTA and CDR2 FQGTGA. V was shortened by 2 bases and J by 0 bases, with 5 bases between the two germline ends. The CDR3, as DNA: TGTGCCAGCAGCTTAGGGCTCTCTGGGGCCAACGTCCTGACTTTC. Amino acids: CASSLGLSGANVLTF.

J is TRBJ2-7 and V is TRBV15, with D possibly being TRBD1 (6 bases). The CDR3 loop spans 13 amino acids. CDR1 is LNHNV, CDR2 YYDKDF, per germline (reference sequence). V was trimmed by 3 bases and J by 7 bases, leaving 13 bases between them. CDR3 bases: TGTGCCACCAGCAGCCACAGGGCCCTAGAGCAGTACTTC. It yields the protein CATSSHRALEQYF.

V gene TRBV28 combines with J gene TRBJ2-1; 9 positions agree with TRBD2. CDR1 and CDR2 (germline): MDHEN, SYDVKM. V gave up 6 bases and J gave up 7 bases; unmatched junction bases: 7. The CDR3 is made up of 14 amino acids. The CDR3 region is CASRGAGGRNEQFF. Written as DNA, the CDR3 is TGTGCCAGCAGGGGGGCGGGAGGGCGGAATGAGCAGTTCTTC.

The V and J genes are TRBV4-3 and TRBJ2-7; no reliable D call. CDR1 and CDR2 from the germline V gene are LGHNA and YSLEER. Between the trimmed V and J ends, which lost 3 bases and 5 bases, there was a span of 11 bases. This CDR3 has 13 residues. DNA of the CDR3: TGCGCCAGCAGCCAGGATGATAGCCACGAGCAGTACTTC. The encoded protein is CASSQDDSHEQYF.

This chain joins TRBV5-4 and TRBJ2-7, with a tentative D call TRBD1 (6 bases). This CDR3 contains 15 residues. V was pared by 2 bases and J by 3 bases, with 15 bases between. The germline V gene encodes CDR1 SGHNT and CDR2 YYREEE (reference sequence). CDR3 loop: CASSLAQGGDYEQYF. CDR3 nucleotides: TGTGCCAGCAGCTTAGCCCAAGGGGGAGACTACGAGCAGTACTTC.

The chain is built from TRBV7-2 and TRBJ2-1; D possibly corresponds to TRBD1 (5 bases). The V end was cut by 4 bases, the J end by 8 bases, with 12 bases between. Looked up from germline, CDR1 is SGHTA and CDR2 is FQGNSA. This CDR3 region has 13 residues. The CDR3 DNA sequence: TGTGCCAGCAGCTCGGACACCTTCGATGAGCAGTTCTTC. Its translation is CASSSDTFDEQFF.

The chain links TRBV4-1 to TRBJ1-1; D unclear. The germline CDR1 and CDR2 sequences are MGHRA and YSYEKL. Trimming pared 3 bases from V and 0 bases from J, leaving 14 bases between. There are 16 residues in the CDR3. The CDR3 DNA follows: TGCGCCAGCAGCCACGAGGCTCCGGGGATGAACACTGAAGCTTTCTTT. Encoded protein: CASSHEAPGMNTEAFF.

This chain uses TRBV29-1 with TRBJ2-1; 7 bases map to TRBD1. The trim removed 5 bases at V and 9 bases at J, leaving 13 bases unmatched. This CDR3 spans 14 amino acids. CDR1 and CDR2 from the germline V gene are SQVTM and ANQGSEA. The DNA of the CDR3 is TGCAGCGTTTACACAGGGGTTGAGAGGAGTGAGCAGTTCTTC. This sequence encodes CSVYTGVERSEQFF.

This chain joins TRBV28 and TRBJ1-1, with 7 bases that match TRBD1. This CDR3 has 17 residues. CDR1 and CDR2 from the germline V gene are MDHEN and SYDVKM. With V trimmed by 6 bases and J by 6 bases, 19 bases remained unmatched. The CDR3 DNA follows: TGTGCCAGCAGATACCGACAGGGTATCGGGAACACTGCTGAAGCTTTCTTT. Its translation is CASRYRQGIGNTAEAFF.

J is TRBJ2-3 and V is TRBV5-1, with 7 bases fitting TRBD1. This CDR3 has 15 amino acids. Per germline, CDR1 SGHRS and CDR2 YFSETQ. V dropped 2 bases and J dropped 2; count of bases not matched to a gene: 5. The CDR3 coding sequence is TGCGCCAGCAGCTTCTACGGGACAGACACAGATACGCAGTATTTT. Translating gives CASSFYGTDTDTQYF.

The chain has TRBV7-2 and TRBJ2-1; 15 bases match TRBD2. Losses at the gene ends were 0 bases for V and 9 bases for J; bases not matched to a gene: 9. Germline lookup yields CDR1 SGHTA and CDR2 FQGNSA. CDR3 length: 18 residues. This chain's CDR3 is CASSLAGTSGGPDGEQFF. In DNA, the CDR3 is TGTGCCAGCAGCTTAGCCGGGACTAGCGGGGGGCCTGACGGTGAGCAGTTCTTC.

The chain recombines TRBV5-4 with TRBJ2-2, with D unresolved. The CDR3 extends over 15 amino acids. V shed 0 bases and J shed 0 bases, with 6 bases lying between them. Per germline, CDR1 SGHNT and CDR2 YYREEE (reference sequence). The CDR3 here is CASSLAAANTGELFF. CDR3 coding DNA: TGTGCCAGCAGCTTGGCCGCAGCGAACACCGGGGAGCTGTTTTTT. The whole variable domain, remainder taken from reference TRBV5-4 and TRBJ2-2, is ETGVTQSPTHLIKTRGQQVTLRCSSQSGHNTVSWYQQALGQGPQFIFQYYREEENGRGNFPPRFSGLQFPNYSSELNVNALELDDSALYLCASSLAAANTGELFFGEGSRLTVL.

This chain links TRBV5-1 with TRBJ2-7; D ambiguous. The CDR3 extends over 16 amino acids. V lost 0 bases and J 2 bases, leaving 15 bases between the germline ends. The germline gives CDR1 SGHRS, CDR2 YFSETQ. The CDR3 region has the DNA TGCGCCAGCAGCTTGGCAGGTTTGGCATTAACCTACGAGCAGTACTTC. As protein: CASSLAGLALTYEQYF. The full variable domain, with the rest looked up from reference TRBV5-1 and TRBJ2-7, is KAGVTQTPRYLIKTRGQQVTLSCSPISGHRSVSWYQQTPGQGLQFLFEYFSETQRNKGNFPGRFSGRQFSNSRSEMNVSTLELGDSALYLCASSLAGLALTYEQYFGPGTRLTVT.